One and the same sample provided the 30 T cell receptor beta chains below, sequenced in a study of T cells in Graves' hyperthyroidism and ophthalmopathy. The investigators amplified TCR beta CDR3 regions from RNA transcripts. HTBI primers were the set used in a first-round RT-PCR of the TCR CDR3. TCRdb recomputed calls from the multiplex PCR reads with MiXCR, one row per CDR3 protein. Counted here are 350,000 to 450,000 distinct CDR3 sequences, about a sixth occurring once; the ten biggest clones make up around 35%. The specimen was blood. The receptors were sampled from a woman under 40 with Graves' hyperthyroidism that later progressed to Graves' ophthalmopathy.

Ten or more counts support this clonotype. At one end the junction does not follow the germline gene, possibly because of a read error. The rearrangement uses TRBV20-1 and TRBJ2-5, with a weak D call TRBD1 (5 bases). The CDR3 totals 11 residues. The germline CDR1 and CDR2 sequences are DFQATT and SNEGSKA (reference sequence). The CDR3 nucleotides are TGTGAAGGGGCCACGAAAGGGACCCAGTACTTC. Translated, it gives CEGATKGTQYF.

This clonotype was picked up many times. J is TRBJ2-1 and V is TRBV3-1; unclear D gene. This CDR3 comprises 16 residues. The germline V gene encodes CDR1 LGHDT and CDR2 YNNKEL (reference sequence). V lost 3 bases, J lost 2 bases, and 14 bases lay in between. The CDR3 coding sequence is TGTGCCAGCAGCCAGGTATCGCTAACCGCCTACAATGAGCAGTTCTTC. Translation gives CASSQVSLTAYNEQFF.

The chain links TRBV2 to TRBJ2-7; 8 nucleotides match TRBD1. CDR3 length: 16 residues. Per the germline V gene, CDR1 is SNHLY and CDR2 is FYNNEI. V lost 4 bases to trimming and J lost 3 bases; unmatched junction nucleotides: 11. This CDR3 reads CASSGTGLFFGYEQYF. In DNA, the CDR3 is TGTGCCAGCAGTGGGACAGGGTTATTTTTTGGCTACGAGCAGTACTTC.

With respect to this clonotype: A much larger clone sits a single nucleotide away, making a read error possible. CDR3: CSQAGVCNSEQFF. As DNA, the CDR3 is TGCAGTCAAGCGGGGGTATGTAACAGTGAGCAGTTCTTC. The chain recombines TRBV20-1 with TRBJ2-1; 8 positions match TRBD2. Germline CDR1 DFQATT, CDR2 SNEGSKA (reference sequence). J lost 9 bases, V lost 8 bases, and 12 bases had no gene match. The CDR3 is 13 amino acids.

There are many counts of this clonotype. This chain connects TRBV3-1 to TRBJ2-1; tentative D call: TRBD1 (5 bases). This CDR3 is 15 amino acids long. V gave up 2 bases and J gave up 2 bases, with 10 bases separating them. Germline-derived CDR1 and CDR2 are LGHDT and YNNKEL (reference sequence). CDR3 DNA sequence: TGTGCCAGCAGCCAATTGTTAGGGGCCTACAATGAGCAGTTCTTC. As protein: CASSQLLGAYNEQFF.

This clonotype was detected many times. The chain has TRBV3-1 and TRBJ1-2; D may be TRBD1 (5 bases). Trimming took 5 bases from V and 3 from J, leaving 13 bases between them. Germline values: CDR1 LGHDT, CDR2 YNNKEL (reference sequence). This CDR3 spans 14 amino acids. The CDR3 nucleotides read TGTGCCAGCAGCTCAGCCGGGGCAGACTATGGCTACACCTTC. This sequence encodes CASSSAGADYGYTF.

This clonotype was recorded at least ten times. The V and J genes are TRBV20-1 and TRBJ1-2; 9 bases map to TRBD1. This CDR3 has 16 residues. The germline V gene has CDR1 DFQATT and CDR2 SNEGSKA (reference sequence). Unmatched junction bases numbered 6, after V lost 0 bases and J lost 1 base. CDR3 nucleotide sequence: TGCAGTGCTAGAGATTTCGGGACAGGGTATAACTATGGCTACACCTTC. Its translation: CSARDFGTGYNYGYTF.

This chain connects TRBV6-1 to TRBJ2-6; D gene ambiguous. V gave up 3 bases and J gave up 0 bases, with 6 bases separating them. Per germline, CDR1 MNHNS and CDR2 SASEGT. The CDR3 has 15 residues. This chain's CDR3 is CASSDRPSGANVLTF. Written as DNA, the CDR3 is TGTGCCAGCAGTGATAGGCCCTCTGGGGCCAACGTCCTGACTTTC.

This clonotype was observed at least ten times. The V gene is TRBV14, the J gene TRBJ2-1; D call uncertain. The CDR3 runs to 11 residues. The germline V gene has CDR1 SGHDN and CDR2 FVKESK. The ends were cut back, 4 bases at V and 5 bases at J, with 3 bases in the middle. CDR3 coding DNA: TGTGCCAGCAGCCGCCACAATGAGCAGTTCTTC. Translating it yields CASSRHNEQFF.

This clonotype has a count of ten or more. The junction shows a germline mismatch at one end, possibly a read error. The chain has TRBV28 and TRBJ2-7; D remains ambiguous. This CDR3 is built from 14 residues. Per germline, CDR1 MDHEN and CDR2 SYDVKM. Here the CDR3 reads CANSLQGLSYEQYF. CDR3 in DNA: TGTGCCAACAGTTTACAAGGCCTCTCCTACGAGCAGTACTTC.

In this sample, this clonotype turned up many times. This sequence joins TRBV10-2 and TRBJ2-3, with D maybe TRBD2 (6 bases). CDR3 length: 14 residues. Germline V gene lookup returns CDR1 WSHSY and CDR2 SAAADI. Trimming stripped 4 bases from V and 11 bases from J, with 19 bases between. DNA of the CDR3: TGCGCCAGCAGTGCTATCCCCGCGGGGAGTCGGCAGTATTTT. Translated, it gives CASSAIPAGSRQYF.

The chain links TRBV19 to TRBJ1-2; D not certain. Germline values: CDR1 LNHDA, CDR2 SQIVND (reference sequence). V was shortened by 4 bases and J by 5 bases, with 17 bases between the two germline ends. This CDR3 spans 15 amino acids. The CDR3 region has the DNA TGTGCCAGTAGTAGCCGACTGGACCGGGCGTATGGCTACACCTTC. Translation gives CASSSRLDRAYGYTF.

This clonotype was detected ten times or more. This chain uses TRBV11-1 with TRBJ2-5; TRBD1 is a possible D gene (6 bases). V lost 5 bases and J lost 4, with 14 bases in between. Germline loops: CDR1 SGHAT, CDR2 FQDESV (reference sequence). There are 14 residues in the CDR3. Here the CDR3 DNA reads TGTGCCAGCAGCCTGCTAGGGGGACCAGAGACCCAGTACTTC. Translation gives CASSLLGGPETQYF.

The V gene is TRBV5-5, the J gene TRBJ2-7; 10 bases agree with TRBD2. The trim removed 0 bases at V and 5 bases at J, leaving 5 bases unmatched. Germline-derived CDR1 and CDR2 are SGHKS and YYEKEE (reference sequence). The CDR3 spans 15 residues. In DNA, the CDR3 is TGTGCCAGCAGCTTGGAGCTAGCGGGGGTCCACGAGCAGTACTTC. It is translated as CASSLELAGVHEQYF.

This clonotype was recorded many times. This chain uses TRBV6-2 or TRBV6-3 with TRBJ2-1; either TRBD1 or TRBD2 may supply D (5 bases each). V lost 7 bases to trimming and J lost 7 bases, with 20 bases between them. The CDR3 has 15 residues. From germline, CDR1 is MNHEY and CDR2 SVGEGT. This chain's CDR3 is CASTPGWGPGNEQFF. The CDR3 DNA follows: TGTGCCAGCACCCCGGGGTGGGGACCCGGGAATGAGCAGTTCTTC.

The chain links TRBV28 to TRBJ1-4; TRBD1 agrees at 7 bases. The CDR3 spans 17 residues. V was pared by 6 bases and J by 0 bases, with 10 bases of the junction left unmatched. Germline CDR1 MDHEN, CDR2 SYDVKM. The CDR3 loop is CASRRGQIYATNEKLFF. CDR3 sequence (DNA): TGTGCCAGCAGACGGGGACAGATTTATGCAACTAATGAAAAACTGTTTTTT.

This clonotype was detected many times. This chain joins TRBV20-1 and TRBJ2-5, with D unresolved. The V end lost 2 bases, the J end lost 0 bases, and 13 bases lay between the germline ends. This CDR3 contains 15 residues. Germline CDR1 and CDR2: DFQATT and SNEGSKA (reference sequence). This CDR3 reads CSARPWTRNQETQYF. The CDR3 DNA reads as TGCAGTGCTAGACCGTGGACCCGGAACCAAGAGACCCAGTACTTC.

This clonotype was observed a handful of times. This chain links TRBV5-1 with TRBJ2-3, with D perhaps matching TRBD1 (5 bases). The germline CDR1 and CDR2 sequences are SGHRS and YFSETQ. The CDR3 is made up of 15 amino acids. V lost 3 bases and J 0 bases, leaving 11 bases between the germline ends. The CDR3, as DNA: TGCGCCAGCAGCTCCAGGGTGGTAAGCACAGATACGCAGTATTTT. Amino acid sequence: CASSSRVVSTDTQYF.

This clonotype was counted at least ten times. The chain links TRBV12-3 or TRBV12-4 to TRBJ2-7; 8 positions match TRBD2. The ends lost 2 bases at V and 7 bases at J; junction bases unmatched: 7. This CDR3 contains 14 residues. This CDR3 is CASSLRLASGEQYF. In nucleotides, the CDR3 is TGTGCCAGCAGTTTACGACTAGCGTCTGGGGAGCAGTACTTC.

The CDR3 region has the DNA TGTGCCATCAGTGAGTCCCATACAGGGGTCAATGAGCAGTTCTTC. Translating it yields CAISESHTGVNEQFF. The V gene is TRBV10-3, the J gene TRBJ2-1, with 7 bases that match TRBD1. This CDR3 contains 15 residues. V was clipped by 0 bases and J by 6 bases; unmatched bases: 5. Per germline, CDR1 ENHRY and CDR2 SYGVKD.

The chain employs TRBV25-1 and TRBJ2-1, with 7 bases that match TRBD2. Germline V gene data show CDR1 as MGHDK and CDR2 as SYGVNS. The CDR3 spans 15 residues. Trimming took 1 base from V and 10 from J; bases not matched to a gene: 10. CDR3 sequence reads: CASSEFRGSGAEQFF. In nucleotides, the CDR3 is TGTGCCAGCAGTGAATTTCGCGGGAGCGGGGCCGAGCAGTTCTTC.

Turning to this clonotype: Being one base from a much bigger clone, this may be a read error. The rearrangement uses TRBV20-1 and TRBJ1-2, with D unclear. From germline, CDR1 is DFQATT and CDR2 SNEGSKA (reference sequence). The length of the CDR3 is 14 residues. The CDR3 region has the DNA TGCAGTGCTAAAGGTTGGCAGATATGGACTGGCTGCACCTTC. It codes for CSAKGWQIWTGCTF.

The V and J genes are TRBV4-1 and TRBJ2-2, with 13 positions matching TRBD2. The CDR3 sequence is 19 residues long. V dropped 2 bases and J dropped 1; count of bases not matched to a gene: 7. Germline values: CDR1 MGHRA, CDR2 YSYEKL. In nucleotides, the CDR3 is TGCGCCAGCAGCCAACCGGGACTAGCGGGAAGAGTGAACACCGGGGAGCTGTTTTTT. The encoded protein is CASSQPGLAGRVNTGELFF.

Here the CDR3 DNA reads TGCAGTGCGCCTAGCCCCCACGAGCAGTACTTC. Translating gives CSAPSPHEQYF. V gene TRBV20-1 combines with J gene TRBJ2-7, with D perhaps TRBD2 (5 bases). Trimming removed 6 bases from V and 5 bases from J, with 11 bases in between. The V gene's germline CDR1 is DFQATT and CDR2 SNEGSKA (reference sequence). The CDR3 consists of 11 residues.

This chain joins TRBV12-3 or TRBV12-4 and TRBJ2-1; D may correspond to TRBD1 or TRBD2 (6 bases each). Trimming pared 11 bases from V and 3 bases from J, leaving 14 bases between. CDR3 length: 13 amino acids. Written as DNA, the CDR3 is TGTGCCGGAGGGGGGCTTGACTACAATGAGCAGTTCTTC. It yields the protein CAGGGLDYNEQFF.

This clonotype was seen only a few times. This sequence joins TRBV12-3 or TRBV12-4 and TRBJ2-3; no clear D gene. The CDR3 consists of 13 residues. V was trimmed by 6 bases and J by 3 bases, leaving 10 bases between them. CDR3 region: CASRMGITDTQYF. CDR3 DNA sequence: TGTGCCAGCAGAATGGGGATAACAGATACGCAGTATTTT.

This clonotype was seen a handful of times. The DNA of the CDR3 is TGTGCCAGCAGCGTAGGGCCGGGTCTAGCTACGCAGTATTTT. It codes for CASSVGPGLATQYF. V and J are TRBV9 and TRBJ2-3; D might be TRBD2 (5 bases). V lost 0 bases, J lost 8 bases, and 13 bases lay in between. The CDR3 sequence is 14 residues long. Germline V gene lookup returns CDR1 SGDLS and CDR2 YYNGEE.

This clonotype has ten or more counts. The J gene is TRBJ1-1, the V gene TRBV20-1; 10 nucleotides align to TRBD1. After removal of 6 bases from V and 6 bases from J, the junction contained 7 bases not matched to a gene. Germline loops: CDR1 DFQATT, CDR2 SNEGSKA (reference sequence). CDR3 length: 13 residues. The CDR3 DNA sequence: TGCAGTGCAGGACAGGGGGAAGCCTCTGAAGCTTTCTTT. It codes for CSAGQGEASEAFF.

V gene TRBV28 combines with J gene TRBJ2-7; D possibly uses TRBD1 or TRBD2 (5 bases each). CDR3 length: 13 amino acids. Germline V gene lookup returns CDR1 MDHEN and CDR2 SYDVKM. Trimming left V 7 bases short and J 7 bases short, with 17 bases between. The CDR3 is CASTLRGVGEQYF. CDR3 nucleotide sequence: TGTGCCAGCACCTTGAGGGGAGTCGGGGAGCAGTACTTC.

This clonotype has ten or more counts. The chain links TRBV12-3 or TRBV12-4 to TRBJ1-5; no clear D. V was trimmed by 11 bases and J by 7 bases, leaving 6 bases between them. The CDR3 is 9 residues long. The CDR3 spells CAQIQPQHF. CDR3 bases: TGTGCCCAAATCCAGCCCCAGCATTTT.